This T cell receptor beta chain was profiled in a study of T-cell memory formation after mild COVID-19. Whole-study results and caveats: Whether second-wave clones peaking at day 37 were SARS-CoV-2 specific went unconfirmed.

This clonotype was detected only a few times. Its cognate antigen is unknown. 5'RACE primed from the constant segment yielded TCR alpha and TCR beta cDNA libraries bearing sample barcodes and UMIs. TCRdb fed the 5' RACE reads into MiXCR, producing one record per CDR3 protein. The sample records a few hundred thousand distinct CDR3 sequences, about 20% being singletons. The TCR comes from an adult woman who had mild COVID-19 (a few samples of this study predate the infection). Cell type and time point are not known. The sequenced sample was PBMCs or a T cell subset sorted from them (not recorded which).

CDR3 sequence: CASSGQGVYEQFF. The DNA of the CDR3 is TGTGCCAGCAGTGGGCAGGGGGTATATGAGCAGTTCTTC. The J gene is TRBJ2-1, the V gene TRBV25-1; TRBD1 aligns across 7 bases. Germline CDR1 reads MGHDK; CDR2 reads SYGVNS. V was pared by 4 bases and J by 8 bases, with 5 bases of the junction left unmatched. This CDR3 spans 13 amino acids.